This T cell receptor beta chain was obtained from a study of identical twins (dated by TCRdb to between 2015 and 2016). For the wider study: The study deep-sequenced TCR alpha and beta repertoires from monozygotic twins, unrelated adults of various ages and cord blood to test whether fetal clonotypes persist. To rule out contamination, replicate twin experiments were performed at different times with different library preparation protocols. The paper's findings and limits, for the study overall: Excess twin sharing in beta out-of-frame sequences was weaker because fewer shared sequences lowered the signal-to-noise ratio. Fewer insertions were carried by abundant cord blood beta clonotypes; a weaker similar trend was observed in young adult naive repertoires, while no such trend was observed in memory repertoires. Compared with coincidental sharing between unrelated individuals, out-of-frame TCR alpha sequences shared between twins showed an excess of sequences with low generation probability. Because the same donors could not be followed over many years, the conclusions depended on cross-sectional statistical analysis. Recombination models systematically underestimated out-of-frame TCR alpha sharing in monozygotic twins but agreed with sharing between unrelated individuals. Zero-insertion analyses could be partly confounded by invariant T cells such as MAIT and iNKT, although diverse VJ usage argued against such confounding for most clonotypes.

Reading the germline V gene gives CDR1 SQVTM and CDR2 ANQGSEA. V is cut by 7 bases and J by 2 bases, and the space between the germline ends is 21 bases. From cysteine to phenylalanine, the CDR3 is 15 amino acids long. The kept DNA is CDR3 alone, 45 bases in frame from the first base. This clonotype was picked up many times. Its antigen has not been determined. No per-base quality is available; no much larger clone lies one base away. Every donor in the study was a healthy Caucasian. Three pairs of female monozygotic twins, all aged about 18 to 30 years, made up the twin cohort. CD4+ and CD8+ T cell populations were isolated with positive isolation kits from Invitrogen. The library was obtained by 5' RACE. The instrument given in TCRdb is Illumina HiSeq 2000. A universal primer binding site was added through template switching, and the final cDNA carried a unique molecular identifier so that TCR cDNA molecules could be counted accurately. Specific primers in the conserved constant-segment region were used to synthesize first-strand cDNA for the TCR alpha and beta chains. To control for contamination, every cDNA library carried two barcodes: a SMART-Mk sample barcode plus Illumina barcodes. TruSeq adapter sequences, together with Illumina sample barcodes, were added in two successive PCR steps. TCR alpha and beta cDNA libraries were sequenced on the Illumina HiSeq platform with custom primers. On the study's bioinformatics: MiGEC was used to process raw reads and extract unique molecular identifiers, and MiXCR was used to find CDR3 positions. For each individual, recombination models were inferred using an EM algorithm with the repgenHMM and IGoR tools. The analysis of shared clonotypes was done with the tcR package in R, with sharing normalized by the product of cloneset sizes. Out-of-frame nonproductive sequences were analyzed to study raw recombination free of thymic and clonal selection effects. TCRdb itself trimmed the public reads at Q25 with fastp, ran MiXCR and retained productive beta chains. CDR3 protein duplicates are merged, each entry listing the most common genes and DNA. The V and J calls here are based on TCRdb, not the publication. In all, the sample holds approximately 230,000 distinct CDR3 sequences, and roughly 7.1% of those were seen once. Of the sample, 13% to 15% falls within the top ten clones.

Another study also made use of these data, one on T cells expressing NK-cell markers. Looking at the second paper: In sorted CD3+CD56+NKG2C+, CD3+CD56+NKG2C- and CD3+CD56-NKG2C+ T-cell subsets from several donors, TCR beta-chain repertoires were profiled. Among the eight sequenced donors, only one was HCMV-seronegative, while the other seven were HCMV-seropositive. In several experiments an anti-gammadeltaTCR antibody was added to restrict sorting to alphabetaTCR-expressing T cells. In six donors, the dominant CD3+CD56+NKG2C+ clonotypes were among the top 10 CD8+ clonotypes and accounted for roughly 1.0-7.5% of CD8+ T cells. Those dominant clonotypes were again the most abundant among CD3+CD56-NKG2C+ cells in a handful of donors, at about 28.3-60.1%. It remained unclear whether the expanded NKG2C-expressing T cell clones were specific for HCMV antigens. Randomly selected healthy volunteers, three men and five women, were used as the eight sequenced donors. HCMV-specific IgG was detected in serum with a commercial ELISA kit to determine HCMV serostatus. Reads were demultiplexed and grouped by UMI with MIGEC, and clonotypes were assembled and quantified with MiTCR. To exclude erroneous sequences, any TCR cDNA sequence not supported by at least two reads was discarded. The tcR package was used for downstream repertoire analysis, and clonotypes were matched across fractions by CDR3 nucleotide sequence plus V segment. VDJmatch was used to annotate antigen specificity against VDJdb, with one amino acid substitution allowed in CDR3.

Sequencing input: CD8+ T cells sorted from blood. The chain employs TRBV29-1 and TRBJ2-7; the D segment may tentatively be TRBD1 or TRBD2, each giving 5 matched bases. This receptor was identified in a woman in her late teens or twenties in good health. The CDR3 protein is CSAPVGRDGAYEQYF. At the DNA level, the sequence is TGCAGCGCCCCCGTGGGCAGGGACGGCGCCTACGAGCAGTACTTC.